This T cell receptor beta chain was observed in a study of blood T cell repertoires in COVID-19. This clone was seen at least ten times. The CDR3 has 18 amino acids. The germline CDR1 and CDR2 sequences are SGHNT and YYREEE (reference sequence). V lost 4 bases and J lost 2; bases outside the gene matches: 12. The study recruited people aged roughly 18 to 100 years across around 23 US areas. The study assigned cohorts using participant-reported clinical history. Method: immunoSEQ multiplex PCR; TCRdb's copy keeps in-frame clones and lacks some. The sample shows about 210,000 clones, around nine tenths of them seen only once.

This receptor was obtained from a man younger than 45 in a cohort exposed to, infected with or recovered from COVID-19 (not recorded which). V is TRBV5-4 and J is TRBJ2-4; 10 nucleotides align to TRBD1. Sequencing was carried out using PBMCs or T cells enriched from blood (not recorded which). The CDR3 nucleotides read TGTGCCAGCAGCCCCAGCCAGACAGGGGGCTTTACCAAAAACATTCAGTACTTC. As protein: CASSPSQTGGFTKNIQYF.